This is a list of T cell receptor beta chains from one sample in a study of identical twins. A single record per CDR3 protein comes from TCRdb applying MiXCR to the 5' RACE reads. The table records around 690,000 distinct CDR3 sequences, over 20% of them present only once. The same sample was also used in a study of T cells expressing NK-cell markers.

The sequenced sample consisted of PBMCs. The receptor set was obtained from a woman younger than 30 in good health. CDR3s include the opening cysteine and the closing phenylalanine or tryptophan. Each record gives: V gene, D gene, J gene, clone size, CDR3 protein, CDR3 DNA. D genes are given only for firm matches. Part of the rows lack a size; the others show once, few, many or a class for expanded clones.

v_gene: TRBV4-3; d_gene: TRBD2; j_gene: TRBJ2-3; abundance: .; CDR3aa: CASSQDTAGRAADTQYF; CDR3nt: TGCGCCAGCAGCCAAGATACCGCCGGGAGGGCGGCAGATACGCAGTATTTT
v_gene: TRBV5-5; d_gene: .; j_gene: TRBJ2-2; abundance: many; CDR3aa: CASSSLLLSNTGELFF; CDR3nt: TGTGCCAGCAGCTCGCTTTTATTATCAAACACCGGGGAGCTGTTTTTT
v_gene: TRBV12-3/TRBV12-4; d_gene: TRBD2; j_gene: TRBJ2-2; abundance: many; CDR3aa: CASSPRGGAGELFF; CDR3nt: TGTGCCAGCAGTCCGCGGGGGGGCGCCGGGGAGCTGTTTTTT
v_gene: TRBV4-3; d_gene: .; j_gene: TRBJ1-6; abundance: many; CDR3aa: CASSQGRANSPLHF; CDR3nt: TGCGCCAGCAGCCAAGGGCGTGCGAATTCACCCCTCCACTTT
v_gene: TRBV5-1; d_gene: .; j_gene: TRBJ2-3; abundance: .; CDR3aa: CASKAGTDTQYF; CDR3nt: TGCGCCAGCAAGGCGGGCACAGATACGCAGTATTTT
v_gene: TRBV20-1; d_gene: TRBD2; j_gene: TRBJ2-1; abundance: few; CDR3aa: CSAREGISGHYNEQFF; CDR3nt: TGCAGTGCTAGAGAAGGGATTAGCGGGCATTACAATGAGCAGTTCTTC
v_gene: TRBV5-1; d_gene: TRBD1; j_gene: TRBJ1-1; abundance: many; CDR3aa: CASSLRSWTGNTEAFF; CDR3nt: TGCGCCAGCAGCCTCCGATCCTGGACAGGGAACACTGAAGCTTTCTTT
v_gene: TRBV5-1; d_gene: .; j_gene: TRBJ2-1; abundance: few; CDR3aa: CASQGYNEQFF; CDR3nt: TGCGCCAGCCAGGGGTACAATGAGCAGTTCTTC
v_gene: TRBV6-5; d_gene: .; j_gene: TRBJ2-4; abundance: many; CDR3aa: CASRLGNIQYF; CDR3nt: TGTGCCAGCAGGCTCGGGAACATTCAGTACTTC
v_gene: TRBV12-3/TRBV12-4; d_gene: .; j_gene: TRBJ2-3; abundance: few; CDR3aa: CASSLGLLNTDTQYF; CDR3nt: TGTGCCAGCAGCCTGGGACTTCTCAACACAGATACGCAGTATTTT
v_gene: TRBV3-1; d_gene: TRBD2; j_gene: TRBJ2-1; abundance: many; CDR3aa: CASEGAGGEQFF; CDR3nt: TGTGCCAGCGAGGGAGCGGGGGGTGAGCAGTTCTTC
v_gene: TRBV7-2; d_gene: .; j_gene: TRBJ2-5; abundance: .; CDR3aa: CASSFLPPRGAGTQYF; CDR3nt: TGTGCCAGCAGCTTTCTTCCCCCCAGGGGTGCTGGGACCCAGTACTTC
v_gene: TRBV7-2; d_gene: .; j_gene: TRBJ2-7; abundance: few; CDR3aa: CASSSRGSGEGGYEQYF; CDR3nt: TGTGCCAGCAGCTCCCGGGGCAGCGGCGAAGGTGGCTACGAGCAGTACTTC
v_gene: TRBV20-1; d_gene: TRBD2; j_gene: TRBJ2-1; abundance: few; CDR3aa: CSARDWGSGPHNEQFF; CDR3nt: TGCAGTGCTAGAGATTGGGGTAGCGGGCCGCACAATGAGCAGTTCTTC
v_gene: TRBV20-1; d_gene: .; j_gene: TRBJ1-2; abundance: .; CDR3aa: CSAAMGREGYTF; CDR3nt: TGCAGTGCCGCCATGGGGCGCGAGGGCTACACCTTC
v_gene: TRBV6-5; d_gene: .; j_gene: TRBJ2-1; abundance: few; CDR3aa: CASSYSQGAEATYNEQFF; CDR3nt: TGTGCCAGCAGTTACAGCCAAGGGGCAGAGGCTACCTACAATGAGCAGTTCTTC
v_gene: TRBV4-2; d_gene: .; j_gene: TRBJ2-6; abundance: .; CDR3aa: CASGRRVWGRLSSGANVLTF; CDR3nt: TGTGCCAGCGGCCGCAGGGTCTGGGGACGATTGTCTTCCGGGGCCAACGTCCTGACTTTC
v_gene: TRBV20-1; d_gene: TRBD1; j_gene: TRBJ1-2; abundance: many; CDR3aa: CSASAPGQGGGYTF; CDR3nt: TGCAGTGCTAGTGCCCCGGGACAGGGGGGCGGCTACACCTTC
v_gene: TRBV12-3/TRBV12-4; d_gene: .; j_gene: TRBJ2-4; abundance: .; CDR3aa: CASSTRLGGLAKNIQYF; CDR3nt: TGTGCCAGCAGTACCAGACTAGGGGGGCTAGCCAAAAACATTCAGTACTTC
v_gene: TRBV29-1; d_gene: TRBD1; j_gene: TRBJ2-1; abundance: .; CDR3aa: CSVQGQGFNEQFF; CDR3nt: TGCAGCGTTCAGGGACAGGGTTTCAATGAGCAGTTCTTC
v_gene: TRBV7-2; d_gene: .; j_gene: TRBJ1-1; abundance: .; CDR3aa: CASSRDQNTEAFF; CDR3nt: TGTGCCAGCAGCCGGGACCAGAACACTGAAGCTTTCTTT
v_gene: TRBV9; d_gene: TRBD2; j_gene: TRBJ2-5; abundance: few; CDR3aa: CASSAGLPQETQYF; CDR3nt: TGTGCCAGCAGCGCGGGACTACCCCAAGAGACCCAGTACTTC
v_gene: TRBV2; d_gene: .; j_gene: TRBJ2-6; abundance: .; CDR3aa: CASSTTASGANVLTF; CDR3nt: TGTGCCAGCAGTACCACAGCCTCTGGGGCCAACGTCCTGACTTTC
v_gene: TRBV20-1; d_gene: TRBD1; j_gene: TRBJ1-2; abundance: .; CDR3aa: CSAYRGDYGYTF; CDR3nt: TGCAGTGCATACAGGGGGGACTATGGCTACACCTTC
v_gene: TRBV5-1; d_gene: .; j_gene: TRBJ1-2; abundance: few; CDR3aa: CASSAGRHHGYTF; CDR3nt: TGCGCCAGCAGCGCGGGGAGGCATCATGGCTACACCTTC
v_gene: TRBV12-3/TRBV12-4; d_gene: TRBD2; j_gene: TRBJ2-1; abundance: few; CDR3aa: CASSPQRGAQAEQFF; CDR3nt: TGTGCCAGCAGTCCCCAGCGGGGGGCCCAGGCTGAGCAGTTCTTC
v_gene: TRBV27; d_gene: TRBD2; j_gene: TRBJ2-3; abundance: .; CDR3aa: CASSSPWAGGVDTQYF; CDR3nt: TGTGCCAGCAGTTCGCCGTGGGCGGGGGGGGTGGATACGCAGTATTTT